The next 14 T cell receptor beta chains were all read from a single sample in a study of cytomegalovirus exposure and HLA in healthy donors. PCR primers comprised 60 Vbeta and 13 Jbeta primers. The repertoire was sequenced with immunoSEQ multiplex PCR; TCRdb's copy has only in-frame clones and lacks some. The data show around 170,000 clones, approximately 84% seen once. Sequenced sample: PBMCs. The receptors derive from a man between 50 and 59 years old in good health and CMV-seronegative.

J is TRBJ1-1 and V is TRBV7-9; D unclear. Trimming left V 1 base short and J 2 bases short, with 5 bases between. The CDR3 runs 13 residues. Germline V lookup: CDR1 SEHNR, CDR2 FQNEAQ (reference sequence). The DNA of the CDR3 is TGTGCCAGCAGCTTAGGGACTAACACTGAAGCTTTCTTT. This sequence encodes CASSLGTNTEAFF.

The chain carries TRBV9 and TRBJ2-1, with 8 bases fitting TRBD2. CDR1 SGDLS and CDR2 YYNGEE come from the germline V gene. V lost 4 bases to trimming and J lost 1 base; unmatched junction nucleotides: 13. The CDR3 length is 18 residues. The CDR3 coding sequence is TGTGCCAGCAGCACATCGGCCCTTAGCGGGGAGTCCTACAATGAGCAGTTCTTC. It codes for CASSTSALSGESYNEQFF.

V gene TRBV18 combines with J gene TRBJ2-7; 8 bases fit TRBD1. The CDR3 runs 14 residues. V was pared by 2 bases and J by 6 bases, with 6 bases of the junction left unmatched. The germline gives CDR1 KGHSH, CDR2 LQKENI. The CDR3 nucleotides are TGTGCCAGCTCACCAGGACAGGGCTCGGCCGAGCAGTACTTC. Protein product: CASSPGQGSAEQYF.

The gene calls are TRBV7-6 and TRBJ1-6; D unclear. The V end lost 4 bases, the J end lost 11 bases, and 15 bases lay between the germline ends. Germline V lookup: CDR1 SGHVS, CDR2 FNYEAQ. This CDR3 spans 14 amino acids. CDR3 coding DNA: TGTGCCAGCAGCTCCGAAGACGGGATTCCACCCCTCCACTTT. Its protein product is CASSSEDGIPPLHF.

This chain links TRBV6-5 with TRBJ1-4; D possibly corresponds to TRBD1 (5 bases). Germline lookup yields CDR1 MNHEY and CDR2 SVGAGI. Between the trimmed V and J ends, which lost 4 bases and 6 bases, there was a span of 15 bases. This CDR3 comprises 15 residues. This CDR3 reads CASSSSDKGYEKLFF. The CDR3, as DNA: TGTGCCAGCAGTTCGAGCGACAAGGGGTATGAAAAACTGTTTTTT.

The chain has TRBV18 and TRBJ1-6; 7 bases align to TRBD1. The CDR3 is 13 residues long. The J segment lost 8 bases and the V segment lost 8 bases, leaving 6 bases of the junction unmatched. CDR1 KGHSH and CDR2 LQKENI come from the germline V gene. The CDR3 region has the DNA TGTGCCAGCACAAGTACAGGGGATTCACCCCTCCACTTT. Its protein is CASTSTGDSPLHF.

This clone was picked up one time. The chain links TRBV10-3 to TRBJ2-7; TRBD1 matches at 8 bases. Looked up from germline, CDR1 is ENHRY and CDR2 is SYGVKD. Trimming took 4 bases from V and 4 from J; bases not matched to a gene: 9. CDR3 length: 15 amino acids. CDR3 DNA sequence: TGTGCCATCAGTGGCAACAGGGGGACCGGGTACGAGCAGTACTTC. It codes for CAISGNRGTGYEQYF.

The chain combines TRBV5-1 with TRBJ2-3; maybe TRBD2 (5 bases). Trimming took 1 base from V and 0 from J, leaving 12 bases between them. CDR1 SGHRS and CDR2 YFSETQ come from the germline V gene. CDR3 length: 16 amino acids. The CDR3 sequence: CASSLPGAASTDTQYF. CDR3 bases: TGCGCCAGCAGCTTGCCAGGAGCGGCTAGCACAGATACGCAGTATTTT.

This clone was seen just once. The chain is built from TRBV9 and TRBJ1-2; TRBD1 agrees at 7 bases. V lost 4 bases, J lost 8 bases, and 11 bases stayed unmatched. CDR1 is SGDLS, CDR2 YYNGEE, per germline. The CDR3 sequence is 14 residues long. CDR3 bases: TGTGCCAGCAGCCCGAGGGGGCGCACCAGCGGCTACACCTTC. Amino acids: CASSPRGRTSGYTF.

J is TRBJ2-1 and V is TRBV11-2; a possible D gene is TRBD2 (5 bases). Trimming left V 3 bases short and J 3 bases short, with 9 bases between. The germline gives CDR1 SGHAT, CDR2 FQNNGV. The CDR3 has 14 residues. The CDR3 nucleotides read TGTGCCAGCAGCTTGCCGGGGATCTACAATGAGCAGTTCTTC. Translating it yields CASSLPGIYNEQFF.

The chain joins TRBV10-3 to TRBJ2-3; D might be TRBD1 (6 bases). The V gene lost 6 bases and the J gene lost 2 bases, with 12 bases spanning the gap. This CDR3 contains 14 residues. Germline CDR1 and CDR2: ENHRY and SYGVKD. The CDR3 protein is CAIRSQGPTDTQYF. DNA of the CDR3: TGTGCCATCAGATCACAGGGTCCCACAGATACGCAGTATTTT.

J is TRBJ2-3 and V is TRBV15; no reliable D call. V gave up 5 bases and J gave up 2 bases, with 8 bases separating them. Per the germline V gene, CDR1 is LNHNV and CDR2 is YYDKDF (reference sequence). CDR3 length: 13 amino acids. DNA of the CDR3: TGTGCCACCAGCGAGTTACTCACAGATACGCAGTATTTT. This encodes CATSELLTDTQYF. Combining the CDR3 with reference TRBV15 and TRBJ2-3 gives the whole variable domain DAMVIQNPRYQVTQFGKPVTLSCSQTLNHNVMYWYQQKSSQAPKLLFHYYDKDFNNEADTPDNFQSRRPNTSFCFLDIRSPGLGDTAMYLCATSELLTDTQYFGPGTRLTVL.

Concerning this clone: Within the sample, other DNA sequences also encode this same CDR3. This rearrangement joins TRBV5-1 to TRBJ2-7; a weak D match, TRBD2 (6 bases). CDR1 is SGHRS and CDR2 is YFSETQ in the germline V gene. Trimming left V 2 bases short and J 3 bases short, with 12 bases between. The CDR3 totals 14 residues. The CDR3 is CASSLAGGSYEQYF. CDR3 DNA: TGCGCCAGCAGCTTAGCTGGGGGGAGCTACGAGCAGTACTTC. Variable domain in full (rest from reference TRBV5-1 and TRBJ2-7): KAGVTQTPRYLIKTRGQQVTLSCSPISGHRSVSWYQQTPGQGLQFLFEYFSETQRNKGNFPGRFSGRQFSNSRSEMNVSTLELGDSALYLCASSLAGGSYEQYFGPGTRLTVT.

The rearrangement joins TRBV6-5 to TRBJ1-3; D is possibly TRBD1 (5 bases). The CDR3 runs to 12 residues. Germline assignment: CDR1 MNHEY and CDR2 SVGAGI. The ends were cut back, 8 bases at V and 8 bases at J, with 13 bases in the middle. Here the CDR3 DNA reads TGTGCCAGCCGAGGAGGGGCGGACACCATATATTTT. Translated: CASRGGADTIYF.